The 29 T cell receptor beta chains below were found in one sample sequenced in a study of shared clonotypes between healthy human individuals. Sequenced by immunoSEQ multiplex PCR; TCRdb stores in-frame clones only, minus some. Of over 95,000 clones in the sample, 68% are singletons; the top ten hold roughly 24%. The sample was memory CD8+ T cells sorted from blood. As for subset: CD45RO+ cells pooled with CCR7-negative TemRA cells. All receptors come from a woman under 40 in good health.

The chain recombines TRBV7-2 with TRBJ1-1, with TRBD1 as a possible D gene (5 bases). V lost 1 base, J lost 3 bases, and 12 bases lay in between. Germline V gene lookup returns CDR1 SGHTA and CDR2 FQGNSA. The CDR3 is 15 amino acids. CDR3 in DNA: TGTGCCAGCAGCTTAGATGGCAGGGTGTACACTGAAGCTTTCTTT. It translates to CASSLDGRVYTEAFF.

This clone showed up many times. The rearrangement joins TRBV5-1 to TRBJ2-3; 8 positions match TRBD1. Losses at the gene ends were 4 bases for V and 6 bases for J; bases not matched to a gene: 10. This CDR3 is 15 amino acids long. Germline assignment: CDR1 SGHRS and CDR2 YFSETQ. The CDR3 sequence: CASSAGQGDMDTQYF. The CDR3 bases are TGCGCCAGCAGCGCCGGACAGGGTGATATGGATACGCAGTATTTT. Looking up the rest from reference TRBV5-1 and TRBJ2-3 gives the full variable domain: KAGVTQTPRYLIKTRGQQVTLSCSPISGHRSVSWYQQTPGQGLQFLFEYFSETQRNKGNFPGRFSGRQFSNSRSEMNVSTLELGDSALYLCASSAGQGDMDTQYFGPGTRLTVL.

By frequency in the sample, this clone is medium-sized. This chain links TRBV25-1 with TRBJ2-7; 9 bases agree with TRBD1. Trimming at V came to 7 bases and at J to 6 bases, leaving 10 bases not matched to a gene. The CDR3 contains 14 residues. Germline-derived CDR1 and CDR2 are MGHDK and SYGVNS. CDR3: CASTPQGASGEQYF. DNA for the CDR3: TGTGCCAGCACTCCACAGGGGGCGTCAGGCGAGCAGTACTTC.

This clone was counted between two and nine times. The J gene is TRBJ2-2, the V gene TRBV11-3, with 7 bases identical to TRBD1. This CDR3 comprises 16 residues. Germline assignment: CDR1 SGHNT and CDR2 YENEEA. V lost 5 bases and J lost 7; bases outside the gene matches: 13. This CDR3 reads CASSPRQGLNIGELFF. In nucleotides, the CDR3 is TGTGCCAGCAGCCCTAGACAGGGCTTAAATATCGGGGAGCTGTTTTTT.

This clone was counted many times. The V call is TRBV28, the J call TRBJ2-1, with D possibly being TRBD2 (6 bases). From germline, CDR1 is MDHEN and CDR2 SYDVKM. Trimming cost V 10 bases and J 7 bases, with 20 bases left between them. This CDR3 has 14 residues. CDR3 region: CATSVQAGKNEQFF. CDR3 nucleotide sequence: TGTGCCACCTCGGTACAGGCGGGAAAGAATGAGCAGTTCTTC.

This clone has a handful of counts. V is TRBV10-1 and J is TRBJ1-5, with 12 bases matching TRBD1. Germline lookup yields CDR1 WNHNN and CDR2 SYGVQD (reference sequence). The CDR3 runs 21 residues. Trimming at V came to 2 bases and at J to 2 bases, leaving 16 bases not matched to a gene. The CDR3 region has the DNA TGCGCCAGCAGTGAGAAAACCCCGGGACAGGGGGCGCAGTATTGCAATCAGCCCCAGCATTTT. Protein product: CASSEKTPGQGAQYCNQPQHF.

The chain carries TRBV27 and TRBJ1-2; possible D gene TRBD1, 5 bases. CDR1 and CDR2 (germline): MNHEY, SMNVEV (reference sequence). Deletions cut 6 bases from V and 2 bases from J, with 10 bases between. CDR3 size: 13 residues. The CDR3: CASRTGRNYGYTF. The DNA of the CDR3 is TGTGCCAGCAGAACGGGACGGAACTATGGCTACACCTTC.

This clone showed up many times. CDR3 nucleotides: TGTGCCAGCAGCAACCACAGGGGAACTGGAAACACCATATATTTT. Translating gives CASSNHRGTGNTIYF. The rearrangement links TRBV7-9 to TRBJ1-3, with 7 bases matching TRBD1. The CDR3 runs 15 residues. The germline CDR1 and CDR2 sequences are SEHNR and FQNEAQ (reference sequence). J gave up 2 bases and V 5 bases, and 6 bases lay outside the gene matches.

The chain employs TRBV2 and TRBJ1-1, with D possibly being TRBD1 (5 bases). The CDR3 loop spans 14 amino acids. Germline V lookup: CDR1 SNHLY, CDR2 FYNNEI. V lost 8 bases, J lost 4 bases, and 17 bases lay in between. The CDR3 nucleotides are TGTGCCAGCCTACAACGCCGGGGGGGCACTGAAGCTTTCTTT. The encoded protein is CASLQRRGGTEAFF.

This clone was seen only a few times. This chain links TRBV10-3 with TRBJ2-1, with D uncertain. Deletions cut 6 bases from V and 0 bases from J, with 12 bases between. The CDR3 runs 15 residues. Germline V gene lookup returns CDR1 ENHRY and CDR2 SYGVKD. The CDR3 here is CAISASLSSYNEQFF. The CDR3 DNA is TGTGCCATCAGCGCCAGTTTGAGCTCCTACAATGAGCAGTTCTTC.

This rearrangement joins TRBV10-1 to TRBJ2-1; TRBD2 matches at 15 bases. Germline CDR1 is WNHNN and CDR2 is SYGVQD (reference sequence). The CDR3 sequence is 17 residues long. Unmatched junction bases numbered 12, after V lost 6 bases and J lost 9 bases. The CDR3 is CASSDSRTSGRGAEQFF. The CDR3 DNA follows: TGCGCCAGCAGCGACTCTAGGACTAGCGGGAGGGGCGCTGAGCAGTTCTTC.

The chain combines TRBV7-9 with TRBJ2-7; D might be TRBD1 (5 bases). Germline V gene sequence: CDR1 SEHNR, CDR2 FQNEAQ (reference sequence). V lost 5 bases and J 5 bases, leaving 13 bases between the germline ends. CDR3 length: 13 amino acids. Here the CDR3 DNA reads TGTGCCAGCAGCCTCCAGGGATTCCACGAGCAGTACTTC. Protein product: CASSLQGFHEQYF.

The CDR3 spells CASTPHMGRPNQPQHF. CDR3 DNA sequence: TGTGCCAGCACCCCGCATATGGGACGGCCGAATCAGCCCCAGCATTTT. The V call is TRBV2, the J call TRBJ1-5; TRBD1 is a possible D gene (5 bases). CDR1 is SNHLY and CDR2 is FYNNEI in the germline V gene. CDR3 length equals 16 residues. V lost 7 bases and J 4 bases, leaving 20 bases between the germline ends.

This clone turned up a few times. The rearrangement links TRBV25-1 to TRBJ1-1; 7 positions match TRBD1. Germline assignment: CDR1 MGHDK and CDR2 SYGVNS. This CDR3 spans 11 amino acids. V lost 6 bases, J lost 11 bases, and 6 bases stayed unmatched. The CDR3 loop reads CASRETGLAFF. In DNA form, the CDR3 reads TGTGCCAGCAGGGAGACAGGGTTGGCTTTCTTT.

The count of this clone is one. The rearrangement joins TRBV7-2 to TRBJ1-1; D call uncertain. This CDR3 is built from 17 residues. Trimming pared 7 bases from V and 4 bases from J, leaving 25 bases between. Germline V gene lookup returns CDR1 SGHTA and CDR2 FQGNSA. This chain's CDR3 is CASTPSPPYEWATEAFF. The CDR3 DNA sequence: TGTGCCAGCACCCCTAGCCCGCCTTATGAGTGGGCCACTGAAGCTTTCTTT.

The chain joins TRBV5-1 to TRBJ2-7; the D gene is possibly TRBD1 (6 bases). Deletions cut 4 bases from V and 3 bases from J, with 20 bases between. Germline CDR1 SGHRS, CDR2 YFSETQ. The CDR3 has 16 residues. CDR3 loop: CASSISDSRYYYEQYF. Written as DNA, the CDR3 is TGCGCCAGCAGCATATCGGACAGTAGGTACTACTACGAGCAGTACTTC.

The chain is built from TRBV9 and TRBJ2-7; a weak D match, TRBD1 (5 bases). Looked up from germline, CDR1 is SGDLS and CDR2 is YYNGEE. Deletions cut 4 bases from V and 6 bases from J, with 14 bases between. This CDR3 has 13 amino acids. The DNA of the CDR3 is TGTGCCAGCAGCTTATCCCAGGGTCCCGAGCAGTACTTC. As protein: CASSLSQGPEQYF.

This clone was counted at least ten times. The V gene is TRBV15, the J gene TRBJ2-6; weak D call: TRBD1 (6 bases). The length of the CDR3 is 16 residues. V was cut by 3 bases and J by 4 bases, with 13 bases left in between. Germline V gene data show CDR1 as LNHNV and CDR2 as YYDKDF (reference sequence). The CDR3 loop reads CATSSATGTGANVLTF. CDR3 bases: TGTGCCACCAGCAGCGCTACAGGGACCGGGGCCAACGTCCTGACTTTC.

This clone was observed a single time. The chain is built from TRBV5-1 and TRBJ2-1; the match to TRBD1 covers 7 bases. The ends lost 3 bases at V and 5 bases at J; junction bases unmatched: 5. Germline CDR1 is SGHRS and CDR2 is YFSETQ. The CDR3 covers 14 residues. The CDR3 loop reads CASSWGTENNEQFF. CDR3 in DNA: TGCGCCAGCAGCTGGGGGACAGAGAACAATGAGCAGTTCTTC.

The V gene is TRBV5-6, the J gene TRBJ1-2; the D is unclear. V lost 7 bases and J 7 bases, leaving 23 bases between the germline ends. Germline CDR1 SGHDT, CDR2 YYEEEE. The CDR3 has 15 amino acids. The CDR3 sequence is CASRHDQWGWSGYTF. Here the CDR3 DNA reads TGTGCCAGCCGTCATGATCAGTGGGGATGGAGTGGCTACACCTTC.

V and J are TRBV27 and TRBJ2-2, with TRBD2 matching over 12 bases. The CDR3 consists of 19 residues. The V gene end was trimmed by 5 bases and the J gene end by 3 bases; junction bases not matched to a gene: 13. Germline CDR1 and CDR2: MNHEY and SMNVEV (reference sequence). In DNA, the CDR3 is TGTGCCAGCAGTATGTCCCTAGCGGGAGGGCGGTACCACACCGGGGAGCTGTTTTTT. Translated, it gives CASSMSLAGGRYHTGELFF.

The rearrangement uses TRBV27 and TRBJ2-4; maybe TRBD1 (6 bases). Germline V CDR1 and CDR2: MNHEY, SMNVEV (reference sequence). This CDR3 is built from 19 residues. The ends were cut back, 4 bases at V and 0 bases at J, with 22 bases in the middle. This chain's CDR3 is CASSSTALQGLIAKNIQYF. CDR3 in DNA: TGTGCCAGCAGTTCTACCGCACTCCAGGGGCTGATAGCCAAAAACATTCAGTACTTC.

The CDR3 DNA is TGTGCCTGCCAACCTCCGGAGCGGGAGTCCAATGAGCAGTTCTTC. Residues: CACQPPERESNEQFF. The chain combines TRBV30 with TRBJ2-1, with TRBD2 identical over 8 bases. The J segment lost 6 bases and the V segment lost 6 bases, leaving 13 bases of the junction unmatched. The length of the CDR3 is 15 residues. CDR1 is GTSNPN, CDR2 SVGIG, per germline (reference sequence).

The V call is TRBV5-6, the J call TRBJ2-2, with D perhaps assigned TRBD1 or TRBD2 (5 bases each). The CDR3 is 14 amino acids. The V and J ends lost 2 bases and 6 bases respectively, with 11 bases between them. Per the germline V gene, CDR1 is SGHDT and CDR2 is YYEEEE. CDR3 amino acids: CASSFNMGAGELFF. The DNA for the CDR3 is TGTGCCAGCAGCTTTAATATGGGGGCCGGGGAGCTGTTTTTT.

The sample holds a few counts of this clone. The chain couples TRBV5-8 to TRBJ1-1; D is unclear. The CDR3 length is 11 residues. V dropped 4 bases and J dropped 7 bases, with 8 bases sitting between them. Germline V CDR1 and CDR2: SGHTS, YDEGEE. The CDR3 reads CASSPFLEAFF. The CDR3 DNA reads as TGTGCCAGCAGCCCGTTCCTTGAAGCTTTCTTT.

This clone was observed once. This chain joins TRBV28 and TRBJ2-7; D is undetermined. Trimming cost V 5 bases and J 3 bases, with 14 bases left between them. This CDR3 has 14 amino acids. CDR1 is MDHEN and CDR2 is SYDVKM in the germline V gene. Here the CDR3 DNA reads TGTGCCAGCAGTCACGGCTCCACGTACTACGAGCAGTACTTC. As protein: CASSHGSTYYEQYF.

This clone showed up just a few times. V usage is TRBV6-5 and J usage is TRBJ2-7; 8 bases map to TRBD2. The V gene's germline CDR1 is MNHEY and CDR2 SVGAGI. The CDR3 totals 16 residues. V lost 0 bases and J lost 1; bases outside the gene matches: 5. Here the CDR3 reads CASSYSSLAGSYEQYF. For the CDR3, the DNA is TGTGCCAGCAGTTACTCGTCGCTAGCGGGTTCCTACGAGCAGTACTTC.

Ten or more counts support this clone. The sample holds other DNA sequences that translate to the same CDR3. The chain links TRBV25-1 to TRBJ2-7, with unresolved D. With 1 base removed from V and 1 base from J, the gap between germline ends came to 8 bases. This CDR3 has 14 residues. Germline loops: CDR1 MGHDK, CDR2 SYGVNS. The DNA of the CDR3 is TGTGCCAGCAGTGAATCTATGGTATCCTACGAGCAGTACTTC. Its protein product is CASSESMVSYEQYF.

The rearrangement uses TRBV28 and TRBJ2-7; 9 bases line up with TRBD2. The CDR3 has 13 residues. V gave up 7 bases and J gave up 7 bases; unmatched junction bases: 8. Germline-derived CDR1 and CDR2 are MDHEN and SYDVKM. The CDR3 region is CASMAGGGFEQYF. The CDR3 nucleotides read TGTGCCAGCATGGCGGGAGGGGGGTTTGAGCAGTACTTC.